Listed below are T cell receptor beta chains from one sample, sequenced in a study of T cells in Graves' hyperthyroidism and ophthalmopathy. TCRdb ran MiXCR on the multiplex PCR reads and lists one entry per CDR3 protein. The sample has some 180,000 distinct CDR3 sequences, about a sixth seen once. Sequencing used blood. The receptor set was obtained from a woman aged 45-65 years with Graves' hyperthyroidism. Both conserved end residues are part of each CDR3. Each record gives: J gene, D gene, V gene, clone size, CDR3 protein, CDR3 DNA. The D gene is left open where the match is weak. The size entry is marked missing in some rows and otherwise reads once, few, many or a size class.

>TRBJ2-1|.|TRBV4-1|many
CASSQDGVGEQFF
TGCGCCAGCAGCCAAGACGGCGTAGGTGAGCAGTTCTTC
>TRBJ2-3|.|TRBV7-3|many
CASSQLAFTSTDTQYF
TGTGCCAGCAGCCAACTGGCCTTTACTAGCACAGATACGCAGTATTTT
>TRBJ2-1|TRBD1|TRBV6-1|few
CASSSPTGTTYNEQFF
TGTGCCAGCAGTTCCCCGACAGGGACCACTTACAATGAGCAGTTCTTC
>TRBJ1-6|.|TRBV6-5|.
CASSYSPGWSPLHF
TGTGCCAGCAGTTACTCTCCAGGTTGGTCACCCCTCCACTTT
>TRBJ1-1|.|TRBV28|many
CASSLVPDIRTEAFF
TGTGCCAGCAGTTTGGTCCCGGACATTCGGACTGAAGCTTTCTTT
>TRBJ2-7|TRBD2|TRBV6-5|many
CASSYSGLAGGGNEQYF
TGTGCCAGCAGTTACTCGGGACTAGCGGGAGGGGGCAACGAGCAGTACTTC
>TRBJ1-1|.|TRBV7-9|few
CASSLSGRMNTEAFF
TGTGCCAGCAGCTTATCTGGGCGCATGAACACTGAAGCTTTCTTT
>TRBJ1-2|.|TRBV30|.
CAWSGPWTVINYGYTF
TGTGCCTGGAGTGGACCCTGGACAGTTATTAACTATGGCTACACCTTC
>TRBJ2-3|TRBD1|TRBV30|few
CAWSGRDRGYTDTQYF
TGTGCCTGGAGTGGCCGGGACAGGGGTTACACAGATACGCAGTATTTT
>TRBJ2-2|TRBD2|TRBV12-3/TRBV12-4|few
CASSRGLAGTGELFF
TGTGCCAGCAGCCGGGGACTAGCGGGAACCGGGGAGCTGTTTTTT
>TRBJ1-3|.|TRBV6-1|many
CASSVRDSGNTIYF
TGTGCCAGCAGTGTAAGGGACTCTGGAAACACCATATATTTT